This entry lists 28 T cell receptor beta chains sequenced from one sample in a study of T cells in women clearing cervical HPV infection. Data came from immunoSEQ multiplex PCR; TCRdb stores just in-frame clones and leaves some out. This table holds fewer than 40,000 clones. Sequenced: blood buffy coat. These TCRs come from a woman aged 18 to 75 with a cervical HPV16 infection that either progressed to CIN3+ or cleared (not recorded which).

Of note for this clone: The read ends 3 residues early relative to the CDR3; the germline J gene fills the gap. The V and J genes are TRBV19 and TRBJ1-5; 8 nucleotides line up with TRBD1. The CDR3 extends over 18 amino acids. CDR1 is LNHDA, CDR2 SQIVND, per germline (reference sequence). V dropped 4 bases and J dropped 5; count of bases not matched to a gene: 16. This chain's CDR3 is CASSNQVGAGGFDQPQHF. The covered CDR3 bases are TGTGCCAGTAGTAATCAGGTCGGCGCAGGGGGCTTTGATCAGCCC.

Worth noting for this clone: The read gets to within 3 residues of the CDR3 end, and the germline J gene fills in the rest. The V call is TRBV5-1, the J call TRBJ2-6, with TRBD2 matching 8 bases. Germline CDR1 reads SGHRS; CDR2 reads YFSETQ. After removal of 1 base from V and 2 bases from J, the junction contained 8 bases not matched to a gene. There are 18 residues in the CDR3. This CDR3 is CASSLRAGVGTGANVLTF. CDR3 DNA, as far as it was read: TGCGCCAGCAGCTTGAGAGCGGGGGTGGGGACTGGGGCCAACGTC. Based on the CDR3 plus reference TRBV5-1 and TRBJ2-6, the full variable domain is KAGVTQTPRYLIKTRGQQVTLSCSPISGHRSVSWYQQTPGQGLQFLFEYFSETQRNKGNFPGRFSGRQFSNSRSEMNVSTLELGDSALYLCASSLRAGVGTGANVLTFGAGSRLTVL.

For this clone: The sequence runs out 3 residues before the end of the CDR3; the remainder is reconstructed from the germline J gene. The chain has TRBV7-2 and TRBJ2-1; the D is unclear. The V end lost 1 base, the J end lost 8 bases, and 12 bases lay between the germline ends. The CDR3 consists of 14 residues. Germline CDR1 reads SGHTA; CDR2 reads FQGNSA. CDR3 residues: CASSLVAKPHEQFF. The covered CDR3 bases are TGTGCCAGCAGCTTAGTGGCAAAACCCCATGAG.

As to this clone: The observed sequence ends 3 residues before the CDR3 terminus, with the missing tail filled in from the germline J gene. V is TRBV19 and J is TRBJ2-3; 9 bases line up with TRBD2. This CDR3 spans 16 amino acids. Germline-derived CDR1 and CDR2 are LNHDA and SQIVND (reference sequence). J lost 6 bases, V lost 4 bases, and 11 bases had no gene match. Partial CDR3 DNA: TGTGCCAGTAGTACCACCGGGACTAGCTTTGGGGATACG. Amino acid sequence: CASSTTGTSFGDT. The whole CDR3 is CASSTTGTSFGDTQYF. The full variable domain, its missing parts supplied by reference TRBV19 and TRBJ2-3, is DGGITQSPKYLFRKEGQNVTLSCEQNLNHDAMYWYRQDPGQGLRLIYYSQIVNDFQKGDIAEGYSVSREKKESFPLTVTSAQKNPTAFYLCASSTTGTSFGDTQYFGPGTRLTVL.

With respect to this clone: The read stops 3 residues short of the end of the CDR3; the missing end is completed from the germline J gene. The chain recombines TRBV2 with TRBJ1-3, with TRBD1 matching 9 bases. Trimming cost V 6 bases and J 4 bases; bases outside gene matches: 7. In germline, CDR1 is SNHLY, CDR2 FYNNEI. CDR3 length: 15 amino acids. Here the CDR3 reads CASRGRQGVGNTIYF. CDR3 bases read: TGTGCCAGCAGGGGACGACAGGGGGTCGGAAACACC.

Comment on this clone: The CDR3 end lies 3 residues beyond the end of the read and is filled in from the germline J gene. This rearrangement joins TRBV5-6 to TRBJ1-2; D not resolved. The CDR3 spans 13 residues. The germline V gene encodes CDR1 SGHDT and CDR2 YYEEEE. CDR3 region: CASSLVESDTYTF. The sequenced CDR3 bases are TGTGCCAGCAGCTTGGTCGAGTCAGATACG.

Comments on this clone: With the read ending 3 residues before the CDR3 end, the germline J gene is used to fill in that end. The V and J genes are TRBV11-1 and TRBJ1-1; D is possibly TRBD1 (6 bases). The V end lost 1 base, the J end lost 4 bases, and 10 bases lay between the germline ends. Germline V gene sequence: CDR1 SGHAT, CDR2 FQDESV (reference sequence). CDR3 length: 14 amino acids. CDR3 in amino acids: CASSLDRETTEAFF. The sequenced part of the CDR3 DNA is TGTGCCAGCAGCTTAGACAGGGAGACCACTGAA.

As regards this clone: The read falls 3 residues short of the CDR3 end, and the missing part is taken from the germline J gene. The V call is TRBV29-1, the J call TRBJ1-1; D remains unclear. This CDR3 is 13 amino acids long. CDR1 is SQVTM, CDR2 ANQGSEA, per germline. The CDR3 region is CSVESFGRAEAFF. The CDR3 DNA, read in part, is TGCAGCGTTGAAAGTTTTGGTAGGGCAGAA.

The part of the CDR3 DNA that was read is TGTGCCAGCAGTGAATGGCTAGCGGGGGCCTACGAG. Translation gives CASSEWLAGAYE. The entire CDR3 sequence reads CASSEWLAGAYEQYF. The V gene is TRBV6-1, the J gene TRBJ2-7, with 10 bases identical to TRBD2. The CDR3 is cut off 3 residues early in the read; its end comes from the germline J gene. The germline V gene has CDR1 MNHNS and CDR2 SASEGT. The CDR3 consists of 15 residues. V was pared by 2 bases and J by 2 bases, with 3 bases of the junction left unmatched.

A remark on this clone: The observed sequence ends 3 residues before the CDR3 terminus, with the missing tail filled in from the germline J gene. The chain is built from TRBV5-1 and TRBJ1-2, with D maybe TRBD1 (5 bases). Per the germline V gene, CDR1 is SGHRS and CDR2 is YFSETQ. The V end lost 3 bases, the J end lost 6 bases, and 15 bases lay between the germline ends. The CDR3 has 14 amino acids. CDR3 residues: CASSYIDSLNGYTF. The sequenced part of the CDR3 DNA is TGCGCCAGCAGCTATATCGACAGCCTGAATGGC.

A word on this clone: The observed sequence ends 3 residues before the CDR3 terminus, with the missing tail filled in from the germline J gene. The J gene is TRBJ2-4, the V gene TRBV18; weak D call: TRBD1 (6 bases). CDR1 is KGHSH, CDR2 LQKENI, per germline. The CDR3 consists of 14 residues. The CDR3 DNA, read in part, is TGTGCCAGCTCACCACAGAGGGACACCTATGGT. This gives the protein CASSPQRDTYG. The whole CDR3 sequence is CASSPQRDTYGQYF. Looking up the rest from reference TRBV18 and TRBJ2-4 gives the full variable domain: NAGVMQNPRHLVRRRGQEARLRCSPMKGHSHVYWYRQLPEEGLKFMVYLQKENIIDESGMPKERFSAEFPKEGPSILRIQQVVRGDSAAYFCASSPQRDTYGQYFGAGTRLSVL.

For this clone: The CDR3 end is not reached by the read, which stops 3 residues before it; the germline J gene fills it in. The genes are TRBV20-1 and TRBJ2-7; TRBD2 agrees at 12 bases. CDR3 length: 15 residues. The germline gives CDR1 DFQATT, CDR2 SNEGSKA (reference sequence). J was trimmed by 3 bases and V by 2 bases; bases with no gene match: 5. This CDR3 is CSARKLAGGSYEQYF. The sequenced part of the CDR3 DNA is TGCAGTGCTAGAAAGCTAGCGGGAGGGAGCTACGAG.

On this clone itself: Sequencing ends 3 residues short of the CDR3 end; the germline J gene provides the rest. The V and J genes are TRBV5-1 and TRBJ1-2; D unresolved. This CDR3 has 13 residues. V gave up 4 bases and J gave up 6 bases, with 13 bases separating them. CDR1 is SGHRS, CDR2 YFSETQ, per germline. CDR3 loop: CASSVDMKDGYTF. CDR3 DNA, as far as it was read: TGCGCCAGCAGCGTCGACATGAAGGATGGC.

Concerning this clone: Read sequence stops 3 residues before the CDR3 end, and the germline J gene provides the missing end. This chain links TRBV18 with TRBJ1-2; 12 nucleotides agree with TRBD1. The germline V gene has CDR1 KGHSH and CDR2 LQKENI. This CDR3 spans 15 amino acids. This CDR3 is CASSRGDRGLYDYTF. The CDR3 DNA, read in part, is TGTGCCAGCTCAAGAGGGGACAGGGGGCTGTACGAC.

A word on this clone: The read halts 3 residues ahead of the CDR3 end, with the missing end drawn from the germline J gene. The chain joins TRBV18 to TRBJ2-7, with 8 bases that match TRBD1. The CDR3 covers 14 residues. V trimming: 4 bases; J trimming: 2 bases; junction bases outside the gene matches: 4. Germline assignment: CDR1 KGHSH and CDR2 LQKENI. CDR3 bases read: TGTGCCAGCTCACGAGGGACAGGACCCTACGAG. This translates into CASSRGTGPYE. The whole CDR3 protein is CASSRGTGPYEQYF.

Worth noting for this clone: Coverage ceases 3 residues before the CDR3 finishes, and the germline J gene fills in the end. The V gene is TRBV11-3, the J gene TRBJ2-5; the D gene is possibly TRBD1 (6 bases). V was pared by 1 base and J by 5 bases, with 14 bases between. There are 15 residues in the CDR3. The V gene's germline CDR1 is SGHNT and CDR2 YENEEA. The CDR3 DNA, read in part, is TGTGCCAGCAGCTTAGGTTTCAGGGGTCTCGAGACC. This encodes CASSLGFRGLET. The whole CDR3 is CASSLGFRGLETQYF.

Notes on this clone: The DNA ends 3 residues before the CDR3 does, and the rest of the CDR3 is filled in from the germline J gene. This sequence joins TRBV14 and TRBJ2-5; the match to TRBD1 covers 8 bases. After removal of 3 bases from V and 5 bases from J, the junction contained 11 bases not matched to a gene. The CDR3 runs to 16 residues. CDR1 SGHDN and CDR2 FVKESK come from the germline V gene. The CDR3 region is CASSQPTGEVIETQYF. Partial CDR3 DNA: TGTGCCAGCAGCCAGCCGACAGGGGAAGTGATTGAGACC.

With regard to this clone: The sequence runs out 3 residues before the end of the CDR3; the remainder is reconstructed from the germline J gene. The V call is TRBV7-9, the J call TRBJ2-2; TRBD1 aligns across 9 bases. V was clipped by 5 bases and J by 7 bases; unmatched bases: 5. This CDR3 is built from 14 residues. Germline CDR1 SEHNR, CDR2 FQNEAQ (reference sequence). CDR3 sequence: CASSKRQGGGELFF. The CDR3 bases that were read are TGTGCCAGCAGCAAGCGACAGGGGGGCGGGGAG.

Remarks on this clone: The read ends 3 residues early relative to the CDR3; the germline J gene fills the gap. This chain links TRBV20-1 with TRBJ2-3; 7 bases align to TRBD2. The germline gives CDR1 DFQATT, CDR2 SNEGSKA (reference sequence). This CDR3 is built from 14 residues. With V trimmed by 4 bases and J by 3 bases, 7 bases remained unmatched. CDR3 sequence reads: CSAKKGGRTDTQYF. Incomplete CDR3 DNA: TGCAGTGCTAAGAAGGGCGGGAGAACAGATACG.

Of note for this clone: The read ends 3 residues early relative to the CDR3; the germline J gene fills the gap. V and J are TRBV7-3 and TRBJ2-1; 10 bases agree with TRBD1. Trimming removed 8 bases from V and 4 bases from J; junction bases left unmatched: 5. Germline assignment: CDR1 SGHTA and CDR2 FQGTGA. The CDR3 consists of 14 residues. Incomplete CDR3 DNA: TGTGCCAGCGAATCGGGACAGGGGTACAATGAG. Encoded protein: CASESGQGYNE. The complete CDR3 reads CASESGQGYNEQFF.

As to this clone: The CDR3 end lies 3 residues beyond the end of the read and is filled in from the germline J gene. V usage is TRBV27 and J usage is TRBJ2-7; tentative D call: TRBD2 (6 bases). The CDR3 has 14 residues. Germline V lookup: CDR1 MNHEY, CDR2 SMNVEV (reference sequence). Trimming removed 3 bases at V and 2 bases at J, with 11 bases between. The CDR3 protein is CASSFGLAPYEQYF. CDR3 bases read: TGTGCCAGCAGTTTTGGGCTAGCGCCCTACGAG.

With respect to this clone: From the germline J gene comes the end of the CDR3, since the read stops 3 residues before it. The chain employs TRBV6-2 or TRBV6-3 and TRBJ2-1; 10 bases map to TRBD2. Looked up from germline, CDR1 is MNHEY and CDR2 is SVGEGT. J was trimmed by 3 bases and V by 7 bases; bases with no gene match: 6. This CDR3 has 15 amino acids. The CDR3 bases that were read are TGTGCCAGCAAACTTCTAGCGGGAGTCTACAATGAG. Translated, it gives CASKLLAGVYNE. The full CDR3 protein is CASKLLAGVYNEQFF.

As regards this clone: The missing CDR3 end, 3 residues past where the read stops, is filled in from the germline J gene. The V call is TRBV7-7, the J call TRBJ2-5, with 9 bases identical to TRBD2. Germline assignment: CDR1 SSHAT and CDR2 FNYEAQ (reference sequence). CDR3 length: 15 amino acids. The V and J ends lost 10 bases and 4 bases, in that order; junction bases with no gene match: 13. The CDR3 DNA, read in part, is TGTGCCACCTCGAGGATAGCGGGAGTTGGAGAGACC. Translating it yields CATSRIAGVGET. The complete CDR3 sequence is CATSRIAGVGETQYF.

A remark on this clone: With the read ending 3 residues before the CDR3 end, the germline J gene is used to fill in that end. V gene TRBV19 combines with J gene TRBJ2-3; D uncertain. Germline CDR1 reads LNHDA; CDR2 reads SQIVND (reference sequence). This CDR3 comprises 15 residues. Incomplete CDR3 DNA: TGTGCCAGTACCGCTATGGGCAGAGGCAATCAGCCG. Translating gives CASTAMGRGNQP. The whole CDR3 sequence is CASTAMGRGNQPQYF.

To note about this clone: The read stops 3 residues short of the end of the CDR3; the missing end is completed from the germline J gene. This chain connects TRBV7-6 to TRBJ1-1; D gene ambiguous. CDR1 and CDR2 (germline): SGHVS, FNYEAQ. V dropped 2 bases and J dropped 4 bases, with 11 bases sitting between them. This CDR3 has 14 residues. CDR3 loop: CASSLSQAATEAFF. The part of the CDR3 DNA that was read is TGTGCCAGCAGCTTATCCCAGGCTGCCACTGAA.

Comment on this clone: The read stops 3 residues short of the end of the CDR3; the missing end is completed from the germline J gene. This chain connects TRBV18 to TRBJ2-2; 8 nucleotides align to TRBD1. The germline V gene has CDR1 KGHSH and CDR2 LQKENI. J gave up 3 bases and V 1 base, and 7 bases lay outside the gene matches. The CDR3 has 17 amino acids. The chain's CDR3 is CASSPLPGTGDTGELFF. CDR3 DNA (partial): TGTGCCAGCTCACCACTCCCCGGGACAGGAGACACCGGGGAG.

In regard to this clone: The read ends 3 residues shy of where the CDR3 ends; the end is completed using the germline J gene. J is TRBJ2-1 and V is TRBV6-2 or TRBV6-3; possible D gene TRBD1, 5 bases. Trimming left V 6 bases short and J 9 bases short, with 18 bases between. This CDR3 has 14 residues. The germline gives CDR1 MNHEY, CDR2 SVGEGT. This chain's CDR3 is CASRQTSRGVEQFF. CDR3 DNA (partial): TGTGCCAGCAGACAAACTTCAAGGGGTGTTGAG.

Incomplete CDR3 DNA: TGTACCTCCGCTCCGTGGGCCGCGGGGTACACTGAA. This sequence encodes CTSAPWAAGYTE. The full CDR3 reads CTSAPWAAGYTEAFF. J is TRBJ1-1 and V is TRBV30; D is uncertain. Coverage ceases 3 residues before the CDR3 finishes, and the germline J gene fills in the end. The CDR3 spans 15 residues. Germline loops: CDR1 GTSNPN, CDR2 SVGIG (reference sequence).